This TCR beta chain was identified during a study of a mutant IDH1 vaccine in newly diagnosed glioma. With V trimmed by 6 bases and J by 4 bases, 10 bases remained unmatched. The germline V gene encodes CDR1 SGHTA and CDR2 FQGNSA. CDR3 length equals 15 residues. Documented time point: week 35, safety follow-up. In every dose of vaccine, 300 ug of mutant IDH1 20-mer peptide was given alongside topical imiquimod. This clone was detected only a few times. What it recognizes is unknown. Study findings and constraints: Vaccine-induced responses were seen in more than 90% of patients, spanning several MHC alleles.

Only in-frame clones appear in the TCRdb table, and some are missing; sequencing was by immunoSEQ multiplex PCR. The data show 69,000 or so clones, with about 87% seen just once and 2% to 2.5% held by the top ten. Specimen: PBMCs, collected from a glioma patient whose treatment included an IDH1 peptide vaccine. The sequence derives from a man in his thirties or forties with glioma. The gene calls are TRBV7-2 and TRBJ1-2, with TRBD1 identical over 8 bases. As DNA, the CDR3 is TGTGCCAGCAGACCTACAGGGGGGGTTGGCTATGGCTACACCTTC. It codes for CASRPTGGVGYGYTF.